These 23 T cell receptor beta chains were sequenced from one sample in a study of T cells after yellow fever vaccination (dated by TCRdb to the late 2010s). The library was produced with 5' RACE. TCRdb records Illumina HiSeq 2500 as the sequencer. Using fastp trimming at Q25 and MiXCR clonotype assembly, TCRdb reanalyzed the public sequencing data and kept in-frame beta chains. One record per CDR3 amino acid sequence lists the most common genes and DNA. Recorded for this sample are a few hundred thousand distinct CDR3 sequences; approximately 6% of them occurred a single time. Clones ranked in the top ten supply 15% of the sample. The treatment or condition tag for this specimen amounts to: live attenuated yellow fever vaccine strain. The sequencing used PBMCs, collected 5 days after the yellow fever booster vaccination. The receptors derive from a man aged 30-40 years who received the YFV17D yellow fever vaccine.

The genes are TRBV9 and TRBJ2-1; the D gene is possibly TRBD2 (5 bases). The germline CDR1 and CDR2 sequences are SGDLS and YYNGEE. V was shortened by 1 base and J by 2 bases, with 10 bases between the two germline ends. The CDR3 is 15 amino acids. The CDR3 is CASSVSGSPYNEQFF. The CDR3 coding sequence is TGTGCCAGCAGCGTATCGGGGAGCCCCTACAATGAGCAGTTCTTC.

This clonotype occurred many times. The genes are TRBV20-1 and TRBJ2-3, with TRBD2 matching 7 bases. V shed 5 bases, J shed 2 bases, and the junction held 16 bases outside the gene matches. This CDR3 has 17 residues. Germline V gene data show CDR1 as DFQATT and CDR2 as SNEGSKA (reference sequence). The CDR3 coding sequence is TGCAGTGCTGAGGCTCCCCCGGCTAGCGGATTCACAGATACGCAGTATTTT. Its protein is CSAEAPPASGFTDTQYF.

This clonotype was counted ten times or more. The chain links TRBV29-1 to TRBJ2-1; TRBD1 matches at 9 bases. The CDR3 is 15 residues long. J lost 2 bases, V lost 7 bases, and 9 bases had no gene match. CDR1 SQVTM and CDR2 ANQGSEA come from the germline V gene. CDR3 DNA sequence: TGCAGCGCCTTATTCCGGGACAGGGCCTACAATGAGCAGTTCTTC. Residues: CSALFRDRAYNEQFF.

There are a few counts of this clonotype. The chain uses TRBV4-3 and TRBJ2-7; D call uncertain. The CDR3 runs to 19 residues. CDR1 LGHNA and CDR2 YSLEER come from the germline V gene. Trimming took off 0 bases at V and 2 bases at J, with 23 bases between the two ends. The CDR3 DNA follows: TGCGCCAGCAGCCAAGAGAGCGTTTATTGGCGGAACTTACCCTACGAGCAGTACTTC. This translates into CASSQESVYWRNLPYEQYF.

This clonotype came up a few times. The rearrangement uses TRBV7-9 and TRBJ2-1, with D uncertain. From germline, CDR1 is SEHNR and CDR2 FQNEAQ (reference sequence). CDR3 length: 12 residues. V lost 1 base and J 8 bases, leaving 6 bases between the germline ends. CDR3 sequence (DNA): TGTGCCAGCAGCTTAGTACCACATGAGCAGTTCTTC. Its protein is CASSLVPHEQFF.

This clonotype was picked up a small number of times. The chain recombines TRBV10-3 with TRBJ2-2; D may be TRBD1 (7 bases). V dropped 2 bases and J dropped 5 bases, with 12 bases sitting between them. This CDR3 has 15 residues. The germline gives CDR1 ENHRY, CDR2 SYGVKD. The CDR3 reads CAISERQGGTGELFF. CDR3 in DNA: TGTGCCATCAGTGAGCGGCAGGGGGGTACCGGGGAGCTGTTTTTT.

This clonotype was recorded a few times. This chain connects TRBV15 to TRBJ1-2; 7 positions agree with TRBD1. Germline V gene sequence: CDR1 LNHNV, CDR2 YYDKDF (reference sequence). The CDR3 is made up of 13 amino acids. With V trimmed by 4 bases and J by 8 bases, 7 bases remained unmatched. The CDR3 spells CATSNRQGRGYTF. CDR3 nucleotides: TGTGCCACCAGCAACCGACAGGGCAGGGGCTACACCTTC.

In its sample, this clonotype was seen many times. The chain joins TRBV20-1 to TRBJ2-1; 13 bases map to TRBD2. The germline V gene has CDR1 DFQATT and CDR2 SNEGSKA (reference sequence). Trimming took 6 bases from V and 7 from J; bases not matched to a gene: 9. The CDR3 runs 15 residues. CDR3 coding DNA: TGCAGTGCAGCCGGGACTAGCGGGATAACAAATGAGCAGTTCTTC. It specifies CSAAGTSGITNEQFF.

This clonotype was observed at least ten times. The chain employs TRBV28 and TRBJ1-5; no reliable D call. This CDR3 has 15 residues. The germline V and J ends were trimmed by 7 bases and 2 bases, with 15 bases remaining between them. Germline V CDR1 and CDR2: MDHEN, SYDVKM. CDR3 amino acids: CASNLPGLGNQPQHF. Written as DNA, the CDR3 is TGTGCCAGCAACCTGCCGGGGTTAGGCAATCAGCCCCAGCATTTT.

The chain employs TRBV5-6 and TRBJ2-7, with TRBD2 matching 9 bases. CDR3 length: 16 amino acids. V was clipped by 4 bases and J by 2 bases; unmatched bases: 10. The germline gives CDR1 SGHDT, CDR2 YYEEEE. The CDR3 bases are TGTGCCAGCAGCCGCCCGCGGGAGGGCGACCCCTACGAGCAGTACTTC. Translating it yields CASSRPREGDPYEQYF.

This clonotype has ten or more counts. This sequence joins TRBV5-4 and TRBJ2-3; unclear D gene. The germline gives CDR1 SGHNT, CDR2 YYREEE (reference sequence). CDR3 length: 13 amino acids. With 4 bases removed from V and 3 bases from J, the gap between germline ends came to 9 bases. The chain's CDR3 is CASSPQETDTQYF. CDR3 nucleotides: TGTGCCAGCAGCCCCCAGGAAACAGATACGCAGTATTTT.

This clonotype was detected ten times or more. V usage is TRBV5-4 and J usage is TRBJ2-5; 7 bases fit TRBD1. The CDR3 length is 12 residues. The germline V gene encodes CDR1 SGHNT and CDR2 YYREEE (reference sequence). V was pared by 6 bases and J by 3 bases, with 2 bases of the junction left unmatched. The CDR3 DNA reads as TGTGCCAGCAAGGGGACAGAAGAGACCCAGTACTTC. Translated: CASKGTEETQYF.

The chain recombines TRBV20-1 with TRBJ1-1; TRBD1 agrees at 10 bases. The germline gives CDR1 DFQATT, CDR2 SNEGSKA (reference sequence). Trimming at V came to 1 base and at J to 3 bases, leaving 5 bases not matched to a gene. This CDR3 is built from 15 residues. This chain's CDR3 is CSARGQGAEDTEAFF. The CDR3 DNA is TGCAGTGCTAGAGGACAGGGGGCTGAGGACACTGAAGCTTTCTTT.

The genes are TRBV10-3 and TRBJ1-6; a weak D match, TRBD1 (5 bases). Germline V lookup: CDR1 ENHRY, CDR2 SYGVKD. This CDR3 comprises 15 residues. Trimming removed 8 bases at V and 7 bases at J, with 18 bases between. CDR3 amino acids: CAISPGGPRNSPLHF. DNA for the CDR3: TGTGCCATCTCCCCCGGGGGTCCACGGAATTCACCCCTCCACTTT.

This clonotype was counted many times. This rearrangement joins TRBV5-6 to TRBJ2-7; D is perhaps TRBD2 (6 bases). The CDR3 sequence is 15 residues long. Trimming removed 3 bases at V and 4 bases at J, with 17 bases between. Germline assignment: CDR1 SGHDT and CDR2 YYEEEE. The CDR3 DNA sequence: TGTGCCAGCAGCTGGGGTGGGGAGGCGGGGTACGAGCAGTACTTC. Amino acid sequence: CASSWGGEAGYEQYF.

The V and J genes are TRBV10-3 and TRBJ1-5, with D tentatively TRBD1 (6 bases). Germline CDR1 reads ENHRY; CDR2 reads SYGVKD. CDR3 length: 14 residues. V lost 4 bases and J 1 base, leaving 8 bases between the germline ends. CDR3 DNA sequence: TGTGCCATCAGTGGTGGACAGAGCAATCAGCCCCAGCATTTT. It is translated as CAISGGQSNQPQHF.

This clonotype was seen a handful of times. V gene TRBV11-2 combines with J gene TRBJ2-3; D call uncertain. The germline CDR1 and CDR2 sequences are SGHAT and FQNNGV. This CDR3 has 13 residues. V lost 5 bases to trimming and J lost 5 bases, with 11 bases between them. Here the CDR3 DNA reads TGTGCCAGCAGCACTCGCCTCGGAGATACGCAGTATTTT. It translates to CASSTRLGDTQYF. Looking up the rest from reference TRBV11-2 and TRBJ2-3 gives the full variable domain: EAGVAQSPRYKIIEKRQSVAFWCNPISGHATLYWYQQILGQGPKLLIQFQNNGVVDDSQLPKDRFSAERLKGVDSTLKIQPAKLEDSAVYLCASSTRLGDTQYFGPGTRLTVL.

V usage is TRBV7-6 and J usage is TRBJ2-7, with D perhaps TRBD1 (5 bases). Germline V CDR1 and CDR2: SGHVS, FNYEAQ. Trimming shortened V by 3 bases and J by 3 bases, and 9 bases separated the two germline ends. The CDR3 has 13 residues. The CDR3 DNA is TGTGCCAGCAGCTTCGACAGTTACTACGAGCAGTACTTC. It encodes CASSFDSYYEQYF. Full variable domain (outside the CDR3, taken from reference TRBV7-6 and TRBJ2-7): GAGVSQSPRYKVTKRGQDVALRCDPISGHVSLYWYRQALGQGPEFLTYFNYEAQQDKSGLPNDRFSAERPEGSISTLTIQRTEQRDSAMYRCASSFDSYYEQYFGPGTRLTVT.

J is TRBJ2-1 and V is TRBV24-1; TRBD2 aligns across 10 bases. The CDR3 runs to 16 residues. V dropped 7 bases and J dropped 2; count of bases not matched to a gene: 7. Germline lookup yields CDR1 KGHDR and CDR2 SFDVKD. The CDR3 is CATSDPGTSAYNEQFF. CDR3 in DNA: TGTGCCACCAGCGATCCCGGGACTAGCGCCTACAATGAGCAGTTCTTC.

The gene calls are TRBV9 and TRBJ2-5; tentatively, D is TRBD2 (6 bases). V lost 3 bases and J 2 bases, leaving 17 bases between the germline ends. Germline CDR1 reads SGDLS; CDR2 reads YYNGEE. The CDR3 length is 16 residues. CDR3 bases: TGTGCCAGCAGCGAGGAGTTGGGACTGCCTCAAGAGACCCAGTACTTC. It translates to CASSEELGLPQETQYF.

The chain links TRBV20-1 to TRBJ1-5; D perhaps matches TRBD1 (5 bases). Per the germline V gene, CDR1 is DFQATT and CDR2 is SNEGSKA (reference sequence). The CDR3 loop spans 13 amino acids. Trimming pared 5 bases from V and 7 bases from J, leaving 15 bases between. CDR3 bases: TGCAGTGCTCCTGGGGGGACGAGGCAGCCCCAGCATTTT. Translated: CSAPGGTRQPQHF.

This clonotype was counted at least ten times. The chain joins TRBV5-1 to TRBJ2-2; possible D gene TRBD2, 6 bases. V lost 0 bases to trimming and J lost 7 bases, with 10 bases between them. The germline V gene encodes CDR1 SGHRS and CDR2 YFSETQ. The CDR3 consists of 14 residues. CDR3 residues: CASSLDREHGELFF. The CDR3 DNA reads TGCGCCAGCAGCTTGGACCGGGAGCACGGGGAGCTGTTTTTT.

This clonotype was detected a few times. The chain recombines TRBV3-1 with TRBJ1-2, with D perhaps matching TRBD1 (6 bases). The CDR3 runs 14 residues. From germline, CDR1 is LGHDT and CDR2 YNNKEL (reference sequence). Trimming left V 4 bases short and J 8 bases short, with 17 bases between. This CDR3 reads CASSLLGPGEGYTF. DNA of the CDR3: TGTGCCAGCAGCCTCCTGGGGCCAGGGGAGGGCTACACCTTC.